These T cell receptor beta chains were read from a single sample in a study of T cells after yellow fever vaccination. TCRdb re-analysed the 5' RACE reads in MiXCR, keeping a single row per CDR3 protein. This sample carries tens of thousands of distinct CDR3 sequences, 3.4% of them seen once, and the ten largest clones take 0.98%. Sequencing used PBMCs, either bulk or a sorted T-cell subset (CD4+, CD8+, memory, or dextramer-sorted; not recorded which), obtained about 41 days after the first yellow fever vaccination. Receptors originate from a man younger than 35 who received the YFV17D yellow fever vaccine. Both conserved end residues are part of each CDR3. Each record gives: D gene, J gene, clone size, V gene, CDR3 length, CDR3 protein. The D gene is left open where the match is weak. Expanded clones are given a class, and other clones once, few, many or no size at all.

NA,TRBJ2-5,many,TRBV6-2/TRBV6-3,14,CASSTLTVQETQYF
NA,TRBJ2-1,many,TRBV6-2/TRBV6-3,18,CASRPGAEGRSSYNEQFF
NA,TRBJ2-7,many,TRBV6-2/TRBV6-3,12,CASSYPPYEQYF
NA,TRBJ2-3,many,TRBV7-2,13,CASSLIDGSEQYF
TRBD1,TRBJ2-3,many,TRBV9,17,CASSAPGTGNPTDTQYF
TRBD2,TRBJ2-3,many,TRBV4-3,17,CASSGASGGSLTDTQYF
NA,TRBJ1-1,many,TRBV5-1,14,CASSLEPTNTEAFF
NA,TRBJ2-1,many,TRBV12-3/TRBV12-4,11,CASRERNEQFF
NA,TRBJ2-3,many,TRBV6-1,14,CASMLQGFTDTQYF
TRBD1,TRBJ2-7,many,TRBV20-1,16,CSARELGDRGIYEQYF
TRBD2,TRBJ2-3,many,TRBV5-1,17,CASSSRLSGGVTDTQYF
TRBD1,TRBJ2-5,many,TRBV7-2,16,CASSTAHGTGVETQYF
NA,TRBJ2-7,many,TRBV12-3/TRBV12-4,15,CASSFSSHTSYEQYF
NA,TRBJ1-5,NA,TRBV20-1,13,CSALTQADQPQHF
NA,TRBJ1-1,many,TRBV20-1,15,CSAVLALRVNTEAFF
TRBD1,TRBJ1-1,many,TRBV7-2,13,CASSADRDTEAFF
TRBD2,TRBJ2-3,many,TRBV7-9,16,CASSFGTSGSTDTQYF
NA,TRBJ1-2,many,TRBV15,14,CATSPLGRTGGYTF
NA,TRBJ2-3,many,TRBV6-4,13,CASSEGGGDTQYF
NA,TRBJ1-2,many,TRBV4-1,14,CASSLIMANYGYTF
NA,TRBJ2-5,many,TRBV7-9,12,CASSFVGETQYF
NA,TRBJ2-6,many,TRBV7-3,15,CASSSGLSGANVLTF
NA,TRBJ1-1,many,TRBV7-2,14,CASSLVSKNTEAFF
NA,TRBJ1-6,many,TRBV3-1,14,CASSVIGSNSPLHF
NA,TRBJ2-3,many,TRBV5-1,14,CASSPGRWIDTQYF
NA,TRBJ1-6,many,TRBV12-3/TRBV12-4,13,CASSSGRLSPLHF
NA,TRBJ1-5,many,TRBV18,16,CASSPGIRYSNQPQHF
NA,TRBJ1-1,many,TRBV4-1,14,CASSQGHANTEAFF
NA,TRBJ2-3,medium-sized,TRBV5-1,14,CASSFGQTSDTQYF
TRBD1,TRBJ1-1,medium-sized,TRBV12-3/TRBV12-4,14,CASLTTGGHTEAFF
NA,TRBJ2-3,many,TRBV7-2,11,CASSLADTQYF
NA,TRBJ1-1,many,TRBV3-1,14,CASSQSDRFSEAFF
NA,TRBJ2-2,many,TRBV7-7,13,CASSLDTAGELFF
NA,TRBJ1-3,many,TRBV6-5,16,CASKSRKGSSGNTIYF
NA,TRBJ2-5,many,TRBV3-1,13,CASSQPDRETQYF
NA,TRBJ1-5,many,TRBV24-1,12,CATSDTNQPQHF
NA,TRBJ2-1,many,TRBV5-5,12,CASSSPHNEQFF
NA,TRBJ2-5,many,TRBV7-9,13,CASSRRLDEGQYF
TRBD2,TRBJ2-3,many,TRBV4-2,18,CASSHPGGGGASTDTQYF
NA,TRBJ1-1,many,TRBV27,16,CASTQSGRGSNTEAFF
NA,TRBJ1-1,NA,TRBV28,16,CASSPIMGGMNTEAFF
NA,TRBJ1-6,many,TRBV28,13,CASLETVNSPLHF
TRBD1,TRBJ1-2,many,TRBV27,18,CASSLSGTGVWSNYGYTF
NA,TRBJ1-1,many,TRBV5-1,13,CASRSGARTEAFF
NA,TRBJ2-7,many,TRBV7-2,15,CASSSGPAGSYEQYF
TRBD2,TRBJ2-7,many,TRBV6-5,16,CASSFSSGVHSYEQYF
NA,TRBJ2-1,few,TRBV28,11,CASSPNNEQFF
NA,TRBJ2-6,many,TRBV3-1,14,CASSTSSGANVLTF
TRBD2,TRBJ2-1,many,TRBV5-5,15,CASRASGGRNNEQFF
NA,TRBJ2-2,many,TRBV7-8,14,CASSLSPVTGELFF
NA,TRBJ2-7,many,TRBV20-1,11,CSAKDYYEQYF
NA,TRBJ2-7,many,TRBV7-2,14,CASRTSGTSYEQYF